This record covers a single T cell receptor (beta chain). Its cognate antigen is unknown. The data are from a study of blood T cells in healthy people across ages. Study-wide points: The fall in TCR beta diversity per million T cells was roughly linear with age. CMV status of donors was unknown, possibly confounding expanded clonotype changes. What prevented conclusive comparison of naive and antigen-experienced cells was that PBMCs were unsorted.

Losses at the gene ends were 5 bases for V and 8 bases for J; bases not matched to a gene: 8. The CDR3 consists of 15 residues. Germline V gene data show CDR1 as MNHNS and CDR2 as SASEGT. A second PCR of 7 to 11 cycles used a sample-barcoded 5' primer and a J-beta primer mix. TCRdb re-derived calls from the 5' RACE reads in MiXCR, one entry per CDR3 protein. The data contain some 1,800,000 distinct CDR3 sequences, more than 35% of them singletons. The clonotype originates from a human donor in good health. The chain recombines TRBV6-1 with TRBJ1-4; 10 nucleotides align to TRBD1. Sequenced material: blood. The CDR3 DNA follows: TGTGCCAGCAGTAGGCCGGGACAGGGGAGCGAAAAACTGTTTTTT. Translated: CASSRPGQGSEKLFF.